The 9 T cell receptor beta chains in this list originate from one sample, sequenced in a study of response to subunit inactivated influenza vaccine. TCRdb re-derived calls from the RT-PCR reads in MiXCR, one entry per CDR3 protein. The data contain about half a million distinct CDR3 sequences, roughly 9.7% of them singletons. The sample was PBMCs from blood, taken 45 days after vaccination. The receptors stem from a man aged 45-60 years who received an inactivated influenza vaccine.

The V and J genes are TRBV5-5 and TRBJ2-6; the match to TRBD2 covers 7 bases. The germline gives CDR1 SGHKS, CDR2 YYEKEE (reference sequence). After removal of 3 bases from V and 2 bases from J, the junction contained 5 bases not matched to a gene. The CDR3 extends over 16 amino acids. The CDR3 here is CASSSHGGTGANVLTF. CDR3 DNA sequence: TGTGCCAGCAGCTCCCACGGGGGGACTGGGGCCAACGTCCTGACTTTC.

There are a few counts of this clonotype. J is TRBJ2-1 and V is TRBV6-5, with 14 bases lining up with TRBD2. CDR3 length: 14 residues. Germline lookup yields CDR1 MNHEY and CDR2 SVGAGI. With 4 bases clipped from V and 7 bases from J, the junction kept 0 bases outside the gene matches. CDR3 sequence: CASSWTSGRNEQFF. The CDR3 nucleotides are TGTGCCAGCAGTTGGACTAGCGGGAGGAATGAGCAGTTCTTC.

This clonotype showed up many times. This chain links TRBV29-1 with TRBJ2-4; no clear D gene. Germline CDR1 SQVTM, CDR2 ANQGSEA. The V end was cut by 0 bases, the J end by 9 bases, with 12 bases between. CDR3 size: 13 residues. CDR3 region: CSVEDGDGGIQYF. The CDR3 DNA follows: TGCAGCGTTGAAGATGGGGATGGCGGCATTCAGTACTTC. Full variable domain (outside the CDR3, taken from reference TRBV29-1 and TRBJ2-4): SAVISQKPSRDICQRGTSLTIQCQVDSQVTMMFWYRQQPGQSLTLIATANQGSEATYESGFVIDKFPISRPNLTFSTLTVSNMSPEDSSIYLCSVEDGDGGIQYFGAGTRLSVL.

This clonotype came up a few times. The chain recombines TRBV12-3 or TRBV12-4 with TRBJ1-2; D is undetermined. Deletions cut 7 bases from V and 10 bases from J, with 19 bases between. The CDR3 runs 13 residues. The CDR3 reads CASTRPTTDHYTF. The DNA of the CDR3 is TGTGCCAGCACTCGCCCGACGACGGATCACTACACCTTC.

This clonotype has ten or more counts. The chain is built from TRBV20-1 and TRBJ2-1; 9 bases line up with TRBD1. The trim removed 6 bases at V and 16 bases at J, leaving 10 bases unmatched. Germline lookup yields CDR1 DFQATT and CDR2 SNEGSKA (reference sequence). This CDR3 is built from 11 residues. The CDR3 loop reads CSARDRDRAFF. DNA of the CDR3: TGCAGTGCCCGGGACCGGGACAGGGCTTTCTTC.

The chain combines TRBV20-1 with TRBJ2-7; 9 bases match TRBD1. Germline CDR1 and CDR2: DFQATT and SNEGSKA (reference sequence). J was trimmed by 5 bases and V by 1 base; bases with no gene match: 6. The CDR3 is made up of 14 amino acids. The CDR3 loop reads CSARGGTGIHEQYF. The CDR3 nucleotides read TGCAGTGCTAGAGGCGGGACAGGGATCCACGAGCAGTACTTC.

This clonotype appeared many times. CDR3 loop: CASSFSPETQYF. The CDR3 coding sequence is TGTGCCAGCAGTTTCTCCCCTGAGACCCAGTACTTC. This chain uses TRBV12-3 or TRBV12-4 with TRBJ2-5; D ambiguous. V lost 3 bases and J 5 bases, leaving 7 bases between the germline ends. The CDR3 consists of 12 residues.

This clonotype was observed at least ten times. This chain joins TRBV12-3 or TRBV12-4 and TRBJ2-2; D might be TRBD1 (5 bases). V gave up 6 bases and J gave up 2 bases, with 10 bases separating them. CDR3 length: 14 amino acids. The CDR3 DNA reads as TGTGCCAGCAGACAGGACCTTAACACCGGGGAGCTGTTTTTT. This encodes CASRQDLNTGELFF.

This clonotype turned up a few times. The chain uses TRBV13 and TRBJ2-1, with TRBD2 identical over 14 bases. The V and J ends lost 4 bases and 8 bases, in that order; junction bases with no gene match: 19. The CDR3 covers 20 residues. CDR1 PRHDT and CDR2 FYEKMQ come from the germline V gene (reference sequence). CDR3 DNA: TGTGCCAGCAGCTCTACCGGGACGCCGGGACTAGCGGGAGTCCTCCATGAGCAGTTCTTC. Protein: CASSSTGTPGLAGVLHEQFF.